This T cell receptor (beta chain) was sequenced during a study of beta chain features in type 1 diabetes (dated by TCRdb to 2017 to 2018). Turning to the overall study: Mean age, gender distribution, total cell number and subset yield were not different between patients and healthy donors. Regulatory and stem cell-like memory subsets were obtained from only 8 patients and roughly eight healthy donors, while naive and central memory subsets were obtained from all 30 or so donors. The study compared the TCRB repertoires of sorted circulating CD4+ T cell subsets in recently diagnosed type 1 diabetes patients with those in matched healthy donors. A total of some 110 million sorted cells were examined across all samples, and a strong correlation was observed between cell number per subset and RNA yield.

Broad study findings and their caveats: Naive, central memory and regulatory TCRB repertoires appeared more similar among patients than among healthy donors. Shorter templates might be favored by PCR, yet because patient and control samples were amplified and corrected together, any such skew would affect both groups equally. A moderate but significant shortening of TCRB CDR3 length was observed in type 1 diabetes patients in all four CD4+ subsets. Because cDNA rather than genomic DNA was sequenced, highly expressing activated cells could have been over-represented, although no difference in activation and CD3 levels was found between groups. Fewer insertions and more nucleotide deletions at VDJ recombination sites were observed in patients with type 1 diabetes, implying thymic rearrangement abnormalities. Only small numbers of individuals were included in the HLA sub-analyses, which left unresolved whether HLA type had any influence on TCRB rearrangement.

Each donor gave one peripheral blood draw, averaging roughly 120 mL, which was collected into heparinised tubes. Using a panel that included CD45RO, CCR7, CD25, CD127, CD95 and CD27, naive, central memory, regulatory and stem cell-like memory CD4+ T cells were sorted on a BD FACSAria II. All sorted populations exceeded 95% purity. PBMCs were isolated immediately by Lymphoprep density gradient centrifugation and stained directly without culture. To minimize batch effects, samples were stained and sorted in pairs, one healthy donor with one patient per experiment. All of the isolated RNA was reverse transcribed with the High Capacity cDNA Reverse Transcription Kit, so expressed TCRB transcripts were sequenced. Naive, central memory and regulatory T cell samples underwent deep immunoSEQ sequencing, averaging roughly 3.3 million total reads per sample. After sorted cells were lysed in RLT buffer, RNA was extracted with DNase-treated RNeasy Micro or Mini kits, with the choice depending on cell number. To prevent cross-contamination, each cell subset was processed individually, whereas patient and healthy donor samples were processed jointly. The immunoSEQ multiplex PCR was used to amplify TCRB sequences from cDNA, yielding 87-bp fragments that span the CDR3 region. Sequencing of the amplicons was done on the Illumina HiSeq platform. In the source study's methods: Synthetic template baselines were used to correct PCR bias computationally, reads within Hamming distance 2 were collapsed, and singletons that could not be merged were discarded. Reads were aligned against IMGT to assign V, D and J genes, CDR3 length and insertions or deletions at six rearrangement sites. Within each subset, clonotype counts were normalized to sorted cell number, after which true diversity and Gini coefficients were computed with the tcR R package. The overlap coefficient, calculated on TCRB nucleotide sequences, was used to quantify repertoire sharing. Out-of-frame TCRB sequences from naive cells were analyzed to stand in for the pre-selection repertoire. TCRdb provides this immuneACCESS table in a form limited to in-frame rearrangements. Some clones are lacking; in checked studies, under half of them reflect an unresolved V gene, and why the rest are absent is not known. V and J calls and clone size are as listed in that table; D and trimming were resolved from the DNA. The sample yields some 270,000 clones; 12% to 15% were counted once. The top ten hold more than 0.02% of the sample.

The CDR3 holds 16 amino acids from the cysteine to the phenylalanine. Of all the DNA, just the CDR3 is kept, 48 bases in frame from base 1. V lost 5 bases and J lost 6 bases; the stretch between them is 22 bases long. According to the germline V gene (reference sequence), CDR1 reads LNHNV and CDR2 reads YYDKDF. About this clone: It has no known antigen specificity. One base away there is no much larger clone; base qualities are not given.

Recombination linked TRBV15 to TRBJ1-2; a confident D gene designation cannot be given. Input material: naive CD4+ T cells from blood. The sample's cell subset or site label is to be understood as: true naive CD4+ T cells. This TCR came from a woman aged 40-49 years in good health. The CDR3 protein: CATSGETARGRNGYTF. The DNA sequence is given as TGTGCCACCAGCGGGGAAACGGCCCGAGGGCGAAATGGCTACACCTTC.